A selection of T cell receptor beta chains follows, all from one sample in a study of Ad26.COV2.S vaccination and SARS-CoV-2 variants. Here immunoSEQ multiplex PCR was the method, and the copy in TCRdb shows in-frame clones only, minus some. This sample yields 300,000 to 400,000 clones, of which roughly 84% are seen a single time; about 3% belongs to the top ten. Sequences were derived from peripheral blood, sampled in a trial of Ad26.COV2.S vaccine versus placebo. Receptor source: a person between 18 and 59 years old who received the Ad26.COV2.S COVID-19 vaccine or a placebo. Both conserved end residues are part of each CDR3. A D gene is named only where the DNA matches it firmly. Not all rows give a size; the values are once, few, many and, for expanded clones, a class.

d_call: TRBD1
clone_size: NA
v_call: TRBV18
j_call: TRBJ1-5
cdr3_nt: TGTGCCAGCTCCCCGGGACAGGGTTCCCAGCCCCAGCATTTT
cdr3_aa: CASSPGQGSQPQHF

d_call: NA
clone_size: NA
v_call: TRBV5-1
j_call: TRBJ1-5
cdr3_nt: TGCGCCAGCAGTTCTACCGGGGGAGATCAGCCCCAGCATTTT
cdr3_aa: CASSSTGGDQPQHF

d_call: NA
clone_size: NA
v_call: TRBV11-3
j_call: TRBJ2-5
cdr3_nt: TGTGCCAGCAGCCCACCGGACAGCCAAGAGACCCAGTACTTC
cdr3_aa: CASSPPDSQETQYF

d_call: NA
clone_size: NA
v_call: TRBV9
j_call: TRBJ1-1
cdr3_nt: TGTGCCAGCAGCGCAGGGGTTAGGAACACTGAAGCTTTCTTT
cdr3_aa: CASSAGVRNTEAFF

d_call: TRBD1
clone_size: NA
v_call: TRBV2
j_call: TRBJ2-5
cdr3_nt: TGTGCCAGCAGTGGACAGGGGGAGGAGACCCAGTACTTC
cdr3_aa: CASSGQGEETQYF

d_call: NA
clone_size: NA
v_call: TRBV5-8
j_call: TRBJ2-3
cdr3_nt: TGTGCCAGCAGCGACGAATCGGGTTTCACAGATACGCAGTATTTT
cdr3_aa: CASSDESGFTDTQYF

d_call: NA
clone_size: NA
v_call: TRBV7-9
j_call: TRBJ1-2
cdr3_nt: TGTGCCAGCAGCTTAGCGCGCGTGCCCTTCTATGGCTACACCTTC
cdr3_aa: CASSLARVPFYGYTF

d_call: TRBD1
clone_size: NA
v_call: TRBV23-1
j_call: TRBJ2-2
cdr3_nt: TGCGCCAGCAGTCCAAGCCGACAGGGGGACAGGGAGCTGTTTTTT
cdr3_aa: CASSPSRQGDRELFF

d_call: NA
clone_size: NA
v_call: TRBV15
j_call: TRBJ1-2
cdr3_nt: TGTGCCACCAGCAGAGATCATCCCCGGGGGGGCGTTAGGGCCTATGGCTACACCTTC
cdr3_aa: CATSRDHPRGGVRAYGYTF

d_call: TRBD1
clone_size: NA
v_call: TRBV28
j_call: TRBJ1-5
cdr3_nt: TGTGCCAGCGGGGGACAGTCTTACAATCAGCCCCAGCATTTT
cdr3_aa: CASGGQSYNQPQHF

d_call: NA
clone_size: NA
v_call: TRBV6-6
j_call: TRBJ1-2
cdr3_nt: TGTGCCAGCAGTTACGTGGGGGACTATGGCTACACCTTC
cdr3_aa: CASSYVGDYGYTF

d_call: NA
clone_size: NA
v_call: TRBV25-1
j_call: TRBJ1-5
cdr3_nt: TGTGCCAGCAGTGGGGATCAGCCCCAGCATTTT
cdr3_aa: CASSGDQPQHF

d_call: NA
clone_size: NA
v_call: TRBV12-3/TRBV12-4
j_call: TRBJ1-6
cdr3_nt: TGTGCCAGCAGTTTAGGGTATAATTCACCCCTCCACTTT
cdr3_aa: CASSLGYNSPLHF

d_call: NA
clone_size: once
v_call: TRBV7-9
j_call: TRBJ2-3
cdr3_nt: TGTGCCAGCAGCTTAGAGGGGCCCACAGGGTACGGCACAGATACGCAGTATTTT
cdr3_aa: CASSLEGPTGYGTDTQYF

d_call: NA
clone_size: NA
v_call: TRBV7-9
j_call: TRBJ2-7
cdr3_nt: TGTGCCAGCAGCTTAGGCACCTACGAGCAGTACTTC
cdr3_aa: CASSLGTYEQYF

d_call: TRBD2
clone_size: NA
v_call: TRBV7-2
j_call: TRBJ2-7
cdr3_nt: TGTGCCAGCAGCCCTAGCGGGGGTTCCTACGAGCAGTACTTC
cdr3_aa: CASSPSGGSYEQYF

d_call: NA
clone_size: NA
v_call: TRBV4-1
j_call: TRBJ2-1
cdr3_nt: TGCGCCAGCAGCCAAGAAGGCCATGAGCAGTTCTTC
cdr3_aa: CASSQEGHEQFF

d_call: NA
clone_size: NA
v_call: TRBV30
j_call: TRBJ1-1
cdr3_nt: TGTGCCTGGATCCTAGGGGGGGGCCACACTGAAGCTTTCTTT
cdr3_aa: CAWILGGGHTEAFF

d_call: NA
clone_size: NA
v_call: TRBV5-5
j_call: TRBJ1-5
cdr3_nt: TGTGCCAGCAGCTTGGTGGCGGATAGCAATCAGCCCCAGCATTTT
cdr3_aa: CASSLVADSNQPQHF

d_call: NA
clone_size: once
v_call: TRBV3-1/TRBV3-2
j_call: TRBJ2-7
cdr3_nt: TGTGCCAGCAGCCAGGCCCAGCCGGGTCCTCGCTACTTC
cdr3_aa: CASSQAQPGPRYF

d_call: NA
clone_size: few
v_call: TRBV28
j_call: TRBJ1-5
cdr3_nt: TGTGCCAGCAGTTTATCCCTGTCAGGGACGCAGCCCCAGCATTTT
cdr3_aa: CASSLSLSGTQPQHF

d_call: NA
clone_size: NA
v_call: TRBV9
j_call: TRBJ2-5
cdr3_nt: TGTGCCAGCAGCGTAGACCCCCAAGGAGGTGGAGAGACCCAGTACTTC
cdr3_aa: CASSVDPQGGGETQYF

d_call: NA
clone_size: NA
v_call: TRBV18
j_call: TRBJ2-7
cdr3_nt: TGTGCCAGCTGGCCGGGGGACGGGAGCGAGCAGTACTTC
cdr3_aa: CASWPGDGSEQYF

d_call: TRBD2
clone_size: NA
v_call: TRBV5-5
j_call: TRBJ2-3
cdr3_nt: TGTGCCAGCAGCCCGCTAGCGGGGAGCACAGATACGCAGTATTTT
cdr3_aa: CASSPLAGSTDTQYF

d_call: TRBD1
clone_size: NA
v_call: TRBV4-1
j_call: TRBJ2-7
cdr3_nt: TGCGCCAGCAGCCAGGGACAGCAGTACGAGCAGTACTTC
cdr3_aa: CASSQGQQYEQYF

d_call: TRBD2
clone_size: NA
v_call: TRBV7-8
j_call: TRBJ2-2
cdr3_nt: TGTGCCAGCAGCTTATCCGGGGGGGCGAACACCGGGGAGCTGTTTTTT
cdr3_aa: CASSLSGGANTGELFF

d_call: NA
clone_size: NA
v_call: TRBV5-1
j_call: TRBJ2-5
cdr3_nt: TGCGCCAGCAGCCCCCGGGCTGGAGGGGGCCAAGAGACCCAGTACTTC
cdr3_aa: CASSPRAGGGQETQYF

d_call: NA
clone_size: NA
v_call: TRBV5-1
j_call: TRBJ2-1
cdr3_nt: TGCGCCAGCAGCTTGGGGACAGAATACAATGAGCAGTTCTTC
cdr3_aa: CASSLGTEYNEQFF

d_call: TRBD1
clone_size: NA
v_call: TRBV4-2
j_call: TRBJ2-7
cdr3_nt: TGTGCCAGCAGCCCAAGGGACAGCTCCTACGAGCAGTACTTC
cdr3_aa: CASSPRDSSYEQYF

d_call: NA
clone_size: once
v_call: TRBV15
j_call: TRBJ2-3
cdr3_nt: TGTGCCACCAGCAGAGGGGGGAAGAGAGATACGCAGTATTTT
cdr3_aa: CATSRGGKRDTQYF

d_call: NA
clone_size: NA
v_call: TRBV7-3
j_call: TRBJ2-3
cdr3_nt: TGTGCCAGCAGCTTAAGCAGGGGAAGAACAGATACGCAGTATTTT
cdr3_aa: CASSLSRGRTDTQYF

d_call: TRBD1
clone_size: NA
v_call: TRBV3-1/TRBV3-2
j_call: TRBJ1-2
cdr3_nt: TGTGCCAGCAGCCATCCTCGGACAGGAGGGGATACCTATGGCTACACCTTC
cdr3_aa: CASSHPRTGGDTYGYTF

d_call: NA
clone_size: NA
v_call: TRBV29-1
j_call: TRBJ1-5
cdr3_nt: TGCAGCGTTGAAAGGAGGGTTTGCAATCAGCCCCAGCATTTT
cdr3_aa: CSVERRVCNQPQHF

d_call: TRBD1
clone_size: few
v_call: TRBV5-1
j_call: TRBJ2-7
cdr3_nt: TGCGCCAGCAGCTCCCCGGAGACAGGGAGCGAGCAGTACTTC
cdr3_aa: CASSSPETGSEQYF

d_call: NA
clone_size: NA
v_call: TRBV4-2
j_call: TRBJ2-7
cdr3_nt: TGTGCCAGCAGCCAACGGACGGGTACCTACGAGCAGTACTTC
cdr3_aa: CASSQRTGTYEQYF

d_call: NA
clone_size: NA
v_call: TRBV5-6
j_call: TRBJ2-5
cdr3_nt: TGTGCCAGCAGCTTGGTAATAGCGGTGAGCCAAGAGACCCAGTACTTC
cdr3_aa: CASSLVIAVSQETQYF

d_call: NA
clone_size: NA
v_call: TRBV15
j_call: TRBJ2-3
cdr3_nt: TGTGCCACCAGCAGAAGCGTAGCGGCGCAGTATTTT
cdr3_aa: CATSRSVAAQYF

d_call: TRBD2
clone_size: NA
v_call: TRBV20-1
j_call: TRBJ2-1
cdr3_nt: TGCAGTGCTAGTAGGCTAGCGGGGGATGAGCAGTTCTTC
cdr3_aa: CSASRLAGDEQFF

d_call: TRBD2
clone_size: NA
v_call: TRBV19
j_call: TRBJ2-3
cdr3_nt: TGTGCCAGTAACCCTAGCGGGGGTCCGGGCACAGATACGCAGTATTTT
cdr3_aa: CASNPSGGPGTDTQYF

d_call: NA
clone_size: NA
v_call: TRBV27
j_call: TRBJ1-2
cdr3_nt: TGTGCCAGCAGTTTGAAAGCTCTAAGCTATGGCTACACCTTC
cdr3_aa: CASSLKALSYGYTF

d_call: NA
clone_size: NA
v_call: TRBV20-1
j_call: TRBJ2-2
cdr3_nt: TGCAGTGCTAGTAGATGGCAGGGTACCGGGGAGCTGTTTTTT
cdr3_aa: CSASRWQGTGELFF

d_call: NA
clone_size: NA
v_call: TRBV18
j_call: TRBJ2-1
cdr3_nt: TGTGCCAGCTCACCAGAAAACAATGAGCAGTTCTTC
cdr3_aa: CASSPENNEQFF

d_call: TRBD1
clone_size: NA
v_call: TRBV7-2
j_call: TRBJ2-4
cdr3_nt: TGTGCCAGCAGCTTAGTTTCAGGGGGCTTCAACATTCAGTACTTC
cdr3_aa: CASSLVSGGFNIQYF

d_call: NA
clone_size: NA
v_call: TRBV18
j_call: TRBJ2-2
cdr3_nt: TGTGCCAGCTCACCACCCGGCCTCGCGGGGAGCACCGGGGAGCTGTTTTTT
cdr3_aa: CASSPPGLAGSTGELFF

d_call: NA
clone_size: NA
v_call: TRBV12-2
j_call: TRBJ2-7
cdr3_nt: TGTGCAAGTCGCTCCACGACCGGACTAGCGGGGGCACGGCAGTACTTC
cdr3_aa: CASRSTTGLAGARQYF

d_call: NA
clone_size: NA
v_call: TRBV6-1
j_call: TRBJ1-2
cdr3_nt: TGTGCCAGCAGTGAATGGACGCCAGCTAACTATGGCTACACCTTC
cdr3_aa: CASSEWTPANYGYTF

d_call: TRBD1
clone_size: NA
v_call: TRBV30
j_call: TRBJ1-4
cdr3_nt: TGTGCCTGGAGCCCCGGGACAGGGTTGCTGTTTTTT
cdr3_aa: CAWSPGTGLLFF